Sequencing of this T cell receptor (beta chain) was carried out in a study of OX40 agonist ivuxolimab in advanced cancers. Looking at the study overall: Prior therapy, whether anti-PD-1, anti-PD-L1 or anti-CTLA-4, was allowed, and 30% to 40% had some.

Broader study findings: Average numbers of expanded clones were greater in CD8+ T cells than in CD4+. At 0.1 to 3.0 mg/kg, clonal expansion of CD4+ and CD8+ blood T cells had occurred by week 6. Researchers did not establish what antigens the expanded peripheral T cells target.

Details on this clone: Its cognate antigen is unknown.

Libraries were prepared by immunoSEQ multiplex PCR; TCRdb keeps only in-frame clonotypes and omits some of them. In the table there are 76,000 or so clones, over 75% of which are singletons. Source: CD4+ or CD8+ T cells sorted from blood, taken in a trial of the OX40 agonist ivuxolimab. This TCR derives from an adult with an advanced solid tumor such as melanoma, head and neck, liver or kidney cancer.

The CDR3: CASSPTSGPLNYGYTF. The CDR3 bases are TGTGCCAGCAGCCCTACATCTGGTCCCCTTAACTATGGCTACACCTTC. The V call is TRBV11-2, the J call TRBJ1-2; D remains unclear. CDR3 length: 16 amino acids. V was shortened by 5 bases and J by 1 base, with 17 bases between the two germline ends. CDR1 is SGHAT, CDR2 FQNNGV, per germline.